In its sample, the clone carrying this TCR beta chain was seen a few times. The data originate from a study of patients and donors after allogeneic stem cell transplantation. TCRdb itself ran the RT-PCR reads through MiXCR, one entry per CDR3 protein. The repertoire holds about 40,000 distinct CDR3 sequences, around a third seen once, with 55% to 75% in the top ten. Germline assignment: CDR1 SGHRS and CDR2 YFSETQ. The trim removed 3 bases at V and 0 bases at J, leaving 3 bases unmatched. This CDR3 region has 15 residues. The sample taken for sequencing was blood, either unsorted or a sorted T cell fraction (not recorded which). The TCR sequence derives from a human donor who was either an allogeneic HSCT recipient or a stem cell or donor lymphocyte infusion donor (not recorded which). It is not recorded whose cells these are; they may come from a transplant donor. V gene TRBV5-1 combines with J gene TRBJ2-7, with 10 bases aligning to TRBD2. The CDR3 nucleotides read TGCGCCAGCAGCTGGAGGACTAGCGGCTCCTACGAGCAGTACTTC. Encoded protein: CASSWRTSGSYEQYF.